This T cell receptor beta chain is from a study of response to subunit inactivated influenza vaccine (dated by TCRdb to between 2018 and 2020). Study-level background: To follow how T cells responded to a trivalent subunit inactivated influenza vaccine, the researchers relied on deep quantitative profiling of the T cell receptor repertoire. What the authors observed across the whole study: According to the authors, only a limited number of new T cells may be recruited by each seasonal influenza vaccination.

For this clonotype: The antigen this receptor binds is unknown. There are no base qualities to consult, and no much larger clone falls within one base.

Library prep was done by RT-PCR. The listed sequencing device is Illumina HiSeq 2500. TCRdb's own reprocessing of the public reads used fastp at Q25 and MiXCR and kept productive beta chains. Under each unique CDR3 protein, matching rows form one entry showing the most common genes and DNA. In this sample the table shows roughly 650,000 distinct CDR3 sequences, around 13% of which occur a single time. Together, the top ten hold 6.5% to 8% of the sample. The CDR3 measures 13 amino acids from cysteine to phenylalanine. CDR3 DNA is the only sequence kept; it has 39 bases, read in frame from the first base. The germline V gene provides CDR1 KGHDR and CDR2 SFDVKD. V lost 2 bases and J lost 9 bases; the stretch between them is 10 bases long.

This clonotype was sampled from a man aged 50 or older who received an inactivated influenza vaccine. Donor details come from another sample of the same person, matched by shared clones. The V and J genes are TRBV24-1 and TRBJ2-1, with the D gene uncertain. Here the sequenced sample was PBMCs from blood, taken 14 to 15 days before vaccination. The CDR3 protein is CATSDSYMGEQFF. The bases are TGTGCCACCAGTGATTCCTACATGGGTGAGCAGTTCTTC.